Below, 26 T cell receptor beta chains from the same sample are listed, as sequenced in a study of shared clonotypes between healthy human individuals. Generated by immunoSEQ multiplex PCR, the TCRdb table keeps only in-frame clones and is missing some. The sample shows around 530,000 clones, around 81% of them seen only once. The sequencing input was PBMCs. All receptors come from a middle-aged woman in good health. Some clones in this sample may be carry-over from other donors' samples.

Of note for this clone: It is likely a read error: a sequence one base away is far more abundant. The chain uses TRBV29-1 and TRBJ2-7, with no clear D. This CDR3 is built from 12 residues. V lost 4 bases to trimming and J lost 9 bases, with 16 bases between them. Germline assignment: CDR1 SQVTM and CDR2 ANQGSEA. This CDR3 is CSVGSGGHGQYF. The CDR3 nucleotides read TGCAGCGTTGGGAGTGGTGGGCACGGGCAGTACTTC.

The chain uses TRBV15 and TRBJ2-3; weak D call: TRBD1 (6 bases). Germline CDR1 LNHNV, CDR2 YYDKDF (reference sequence). This CDR3 region has 16 residues. The germline V and J ends were trimmed by 3 bases and 0 bases, with 13 bases remaining between them. The CDR3 spells CATSRASGTSTDTQYF. CDR3 DNA sequence: TGTGCCACCAGCAGGGCAAGTGGGACAAGCACAGATACGCAGTATTTT.

The sample holds a few counts of this clone. V usage is TRBV2 and J usage is TRBJ1-5; no reliable D call. V gave up 8 bases and J gave up 4 bases, with 12 bases separating them. CDR3 size: 13 residues. Germline lookup yields CDR1 SNHLY and CDR2 FYNNEI. DNA of the CDR3: TGTGCCAGCGGCGAGGCAGTTAATCAGCCCCAGCATTTT. Protein sequence: CASGEAVNQPQHF.

V usage is TRBV7-9 and J usage is TRBJ2-7; 9 bases align to TRBD1. Trimming at V came to 2 bases and at J to 7 bases, leaving 9 bases not matched to a gene. CDR3 length: 15 residues. Germline V gives CDR1 SEHNR, CDR2 FQNEAQ (reference sequence). As DNA, the CDR3 is TGTGCCAGCAGCTTACTCACAGGCGACAGGGGGGAGCAGTACTTC. It is translated as CASSLLTGDRGEQYF.

Points on this clone: The sample carries other DNA sequences with the same CDR3. This chain connects TRBV5-1 to TRBJ2-5, with TRBD1 identical over 9 bases. The germline V gene has CDR1 SGHRS and CDR2 YFSETQ. The V and J ends lost 3 bases and 5 bases, in that order; junction bases with no gene match: 2. The CDR3 totals 13 residues. CDR3 in amino acids: CASSSGQGETQYF. CDR3 DNA: TGCGCCAGCAGCTCCGGACAGGGGGAGACCCAGTACTTC.

V and J are TRBV5-5 and TRBJ1-4; 10 bases are shared with TRBD1. The CDR3 is 15 amino acids. V lost 4 bases, J lost 4 bases, and 4 bases stayed unmatched. CDR1 is SGHKS and CDR2 is YYEKEE in the germline V gene (reference sequence). The CDR3: CASSNRDRGNEKLFF. In nucleotides, the CDR3 is TGTGCCAGCAGCAACCGGGACAGGGGTAATGAAAAACTGTTTTTT.

V gene TRBV29-1 combines with J gene TRBJ1-3, with 9 nucleotides matching TRBD1. Trimming took 7 bases from V and 2 from J; bases not matched to a gene: 9. This CDR3 is 15 amino acids long. CDR1 is SQVTM and CDR2 is ANQGSEA in the germline V gene. CDR3 protein: CSAALTGGAGNTIYF. CDR3 sequence (DNA): TGCAGCGCTGCCCTTACAGGGGGCGCTGGAAACACCATATATTTT.

V and J are TRBV4-2 and TRBJ2-1, with D maybe TRBD2 (6 bases). The CDR3 covers 14 residues. Trimming took 7 bases from V and 5 from J, leaving 15 bases between them. Per germline, CDR1 LGHNA and CDR2 YNFKEQ. The chain's CDR3 is CASKAGTRHNEQFF. The CDR3 coding sequence is TGTGCCAGCAAGGCCGGGACTCGACACAATGAGCAGTTCTTC.

This clone was seen ten or more times. The CDR3 nucleotides are TGTGCCAGCAGCGCCCCCAATTGGGACAATGAGCAGTTCTTC. Protein: CASSAPNWDNEQFF. The genes are TRBV7-9 and TRBJ2-1; D remains ambiguous. The CDR3 is made up of 14 amino acids. The germline V and J ends were trimmed by 5 bases and 5 bases, with 13 bases remaining between them. Germline-derived CDR1 and CDR2 are SEHNR and FQNEAQ (reference sequence). The variable domain in full, with the rest retrieved from reference TRBV7-9 and TRBJ2-1, is DTGVSQNPRHKITKRGQNVTFRCDPISEHNRLYWYRQTLGQGPEFLTYFQNEAQLEKSRLLSDRFSAERPKGSFSTLEIQRTEQGDSAMYLCASSAPNWDNEQFFGPGTRLTVL.

CDR3 sequence (DNA): TGTGCCAGCAGTGGACAGGCAATCACTGAAGCTTTCTTT. This encodes CASSGQAITEAFF. This chain links TRBV2 with TRBJ1-1; perhaps TRBD1 as D (6 bases). Germline V gene lookup returns CDR1 SNHLY and CDR2 FYNNEI. The length of the CDR3 is 13 residues. Trimming left V 4 bases short and J 4 bases short, with 10 bases between.

This chain connects TRBV19 to TRBJ1-1; a possible D gene is TRBD1 (6 bases). CDR1 and CDR2 from the germline V gene are LNHDA and SQIVND (reference sequence). Trimming removed 5 bases at V and 11 bases at J, with 18 bases between. The CDR3 is made up of 13 amino acids. For the CDR3, the DNA is TGTGCCAGTAGTCCACAGGGTTGGAATTTGGCTTTCTTT. Amino acids: CASSPQGWNLAFF.

Concerning this clone: A much larger clone sits a single nucleotide away, making a read error possible. This chain uses TRBV11-2 with TRBJ2-5; the D is unclear. Germline CDR1 and CDR2: SGHAT and FQNNGV. This CDR3 contains 12 residues. V was trimmed by 4 bases and J by 0 bases, leaving 3 bases between them. The CDR3 region is CASSWYQETQYF. The DNA of the CDR3 is TGTGCCAGCAGCTGGTACCAAGAGACCCAGTACTTC.

This clone showed up just a few times. The rearrangement joins TRBV29-1 to TRBJ2-3; 11 bases align to TRBD2. Germline V CDR1 and CDR2: SQVTM, ANQGSEA. Trimming at V came to 3 bases and at J to 0 bases, leaving 2 bases not matched to a gene. The CDR3 consists of 15 residues. Here the CDR3 DNA reads TGCAGCGTTGACGTAGCGGGAGGGAGCACAGATACGCAGTATTTT. This translates into CSVDVAGGSTDTQYF.

CDR3 loop: CASSLSRGGLGETQYF. CDR3 DNA: TGTGCCAGCAGTTTATCGAGGGGGGGCCTTGGAGAGACCCAGTACTTC. The V call is TRBV27, the J call TRBJ2-5; a weak D match, TRBD2 (7 bases). This CDR3 has 16 amino acids. Germline CDR1 is MNHEY and CDR2 is SMNVEV (reference sequence). The V end lost 0 bases, the J end lost 4 bases, and 15 bases lay between the germline ends.

This clone was detected only once. The rearrangement joins TRBV27 to TRBJ2-3; tentatively, D is TRBD2 (5 bases). Deletions cut 5 bases from V and 4 bases from J, with 10 bases between. Germline CDR1 is MNHEY and CDR2 is SMNVEV (reference sequence). The CDR3 totals 13 residues. The DNA of the CDR3 is TGTGCCAGCAGTATGCCGGGATCAGATACGCAGTATTTT. This encodes CASSMPGSDTQYF.

This chain uses TRBV5-8 with TRBJ2-7; weak D call: TRBD2 (6 bases). Looked up from germline, CDR1 is SGHTS and CDR2 is YDEGEE. Trimming took off 4 bases at V and 6 bases at J, with 20 bases between the two ends. The CDR3 spans 15 residues. CDR3 coding DNA: TGTGCCAGCAGCCGGGGAGGCGGGCAAGGACGCGAGCAGTACTTC. Translating gives CASSRGGGQGREQYF.

The chain combines TRBV29-1 with TRBJ2-7, with 10 bases matching TRBD2. Germline V gene data show CDR1 as SQVTM and CDR2 as ANQGSEA. The V and J ends lost 5 bases and 3 bases, in that order; junction bases with no gene match: 13. The CDR3 has 16 amino acids. In DNA form, the CDR3 reads TGCAGCGTTTTGTTCTCTAGCGGGAGTAAAGACTACGAGCAGTACTTC. It specifies CSVLFSSGSKDYEQYF.

This clone was counted once. The chain combines TRBV11-3 with TRBJ2-5, with a tentative D call TRBD1 (5 bases). This CDR3 has 14 residues. V was shortened by 1 base and J by 5 bases, with 11 bases between the two germline ends. CDR1 is SGHNT and CDR2 is YENEEA in the germline V gene. CDR3 protein: CASSLGTGYETQYF. CDR3 in DNA: TGTGCCAGCAGCTTAGGTACAGGCTATGAGACCCAGTACTTC. Together with reference TRBV11-3 and TRBJ2-5, the CDR3 gives the full variable domain: EAGVVQSPRYKIIEKKQPVAFWCNPISGHNTLYWYLQNLGQGPELLIRYENEEAVDDSQLPKDRFSAERLKGVDSTLKIQPAELGDSAVYLCASSLGTGYETQYFGPGTRLLVL.

The rearrangement joins TRBV5-1 to TRBJ2-7; D call uncertain. Trimming took off 0 bases at V and 6 bases at J, with 13 bases between the two ends. CDR1 and CDR2 (germline): SGHRS, YFSETQ. This CDR3 is built from 14 residues. The CDR3 region is CASSLGDVSGEQYF. The CDR3 nucleotides read TGCGCCAGCAGCTTGGGAGACGTATCCGGCGAGCAGTACTTC.

The J gene is TRBJ2-6, the V gene TRBV5-1, with D possibly being TRBD1 (5 bases). Germline V lookup: CDR1 SGHRS, CDR2 YFSETQ. The germline V and J ends were trimmed by 1 base and 2 bases, with 19 bases remaining between them. This CDR3 comprises 19 residues. CDR3 DNA sequence: TGCGCCAGCAGCTTGCCAGCCAGGGTAAGCTTTGCTGGGGCCAACGTCCTGACTTTC. Translating gives CASSLPARVSFAGANVLTF.

Concerning this clone itself: Just one base apart from a much larger clone, this may be a read error. Other nucleotide sequences in the sample specify the same CDR3. CDR3 sequence reads: CASSRVRENTIYF. As DNA, the CDR3 is TGTGCCAGTAGCAGGGTTAGGGAAAACACCATATATTTT. This chain joins TRBV19 and TRBJ1-3; TRBD1 is a possible D gene (5 bases). V lost 6 bases to trimming and J lost 6 bases, with 12 bases between them. Germline CDR1 reads LNHDA; CDR2 reads SQIVND (reference sequence). The CDR3 runs 13 residues. Variable domain in full (rest from reference TRBV19 and TRBJ1-3): DGGITQSPKYLFRKEGQNVTLSCEQNLNHDAMYWYRQDPGQGLRLIYYSQIVNDFQKGDIAEGYSVSREKKESFPLTVTSAQKNPTAFYLCASSRVRENTIYFGEGSWLTVV.

This clone occurred once. The rearrangement links TRBV19 to TRBJ2-1, with D perhaps given as TRBD1 or TRBD2 (5 bases each). The CDR3 has 15 amino acids. Looked up from germline, CDR1 is LNHDA and CDR2 is SQIVND (reference sequence). The ends were cut back, 3 bases at V and 6 bases at J, with 15 bases in the middle. CDR3 residues: CASSIGSGAPNEQFF. CDR3 DNA sequence: TGTGCCAGTAGTATCGGGTCCGGGGCCCCCAATGAGCAGTTCTTC.

A few counts support this clone. This chain joins TRBV6-6 and TRBJ1-5; the D is unclear. Trimming removed 2 bases at V and 4 bases at J, with 9 bases between. The CDR3 sequence is 14 residues long. CDR1 is MNHNY, CDR2 SVGAGI, per germline (reference sequence). CDR3 region: CASSYPTGNQPQHF. The DNA for the CDR3 is TGTGCCAGCAGTTACCCGACCGGTAATCAGCCCCAGCATTTT.

About this clone itself: A single base is all that separates this from a far larger clone, so a read error is likely. Other DNA variants within this sample encode the same CDR3. The genes are TRBV29-1 and TRBJ1-1; D gene unclear. V lost 4 bases to trimming and J lost 4 bases, with 13 bases between them. Germline V gene lookup returns CDR1 SQVTM and CDR2 ANQGSEA. The CDR3 runs to 13 residues. CDR3 loop: CSVAQGSGTEAFF. The DNA of the CDR3 is TGCAGCGTTGCACAAGGCAGCGGCACTGAAGCTTTCTTT.

In this sample, this clone turned up a few times. The V and J genes are TRBV30 and TRBJ2-1, with D perhaps TRBD1 (5 bases). Deletions cut 1 base from V and 7 bases from J, with 17 bases between. The CDR3 has 15 residues. CDR1 and CDR2 from the germline V gene are GTSNPN and SVGIG (reference sequence). CDR3 protein: CAWSATLGAPNEQFF. The CDR3 bases are TGTGCCTGGAGTGCCACGCTAGGGGCCCCTAATGAGCAGTTCTTC. The full variable domain, in which reference TRBV30 and TRBJ2-1 provide the parts outside the CDR3, is SQTIHQWPATLVQPVGSPLSLECTVEGTSNPNLYWYRQAAGRGLQLLFYSVGIGQISSEVPQNLSASRPQDRQFILSSKKLLLSDSGFYLCAWSATLGAPNEQFFGPGTRLTVL.

V usage is TRBV30 and J usage is TRBJ2-7; tentatively, D is TRBD2 (6 bases). The ends were cut back, 0 bases at V and 4 bases at J, with 7 bases in the middle. The CDR3 spans 12 residues. CDR1 is GTSNPN and CDR2 is SVGIG in the germline V gene (reference sequence). In nucleotides, the CDR3 is TGTGCCTGGAGTGTAAGCGGGTACGAGCAGTACTTC. It yields the protein CAWSVSGYEQYF.